This TCR beta chain was identified during a study of beta chain features in type 1 diabetes. Overall study findings and caveats: Moderately but significantly shorter TCRB CDR3s were found in Type 1 diabetes patients in all four CD4+ subsets.

To note about this clone: The antigen remains unidentified.

Isolated RNA was reverse transcribed in full, so expressed TCRB transcripts were sequenced. The data were produced by immunoSEQ multiplex PCR, yet TCRdb's version contains in-frame clones alone and is incomplete. The sample includes 200,000 to 250,000 clones, 7.5% to 10% seen only once; the top ten take 0.03% to 0.04%. CD4+ naive, central memory, regulatory and stem cell-like memory cells were sorted via CD45RO/CCR7/CD25/CD127/CD95/CD27. Germline V gives CDR1 LNHDA, CDR2 SQIVND (reference sequence). The CDR3 spans 14 residues. V lost 2 bases to trimming and J lost 3 bases, with 10 bases between them.

The origin of this receptor is a woman aged 18 to 35 in good health. The sample consisted of naive CD4+ T cells from blood. The chain links TRBV19 to TRBJ1-1, with D possibly TRBD1 on 5 matching bases. CDR3 in DNA: TGTGCCAGTAGTATACACGGGGGTGACACTGAAGCTTTCTTT. Translation gives CASSIHGGDTEAFF.